This T cell receptor (beta chain) was sequenced during a study of blood T cells in healthy people across ages. This clonotype was detected only a few times. The second PCR ran roughly 6 to 11 cycles with a sample-barcoded 5' primer and J-beta primers. At least 2.5 million CDR3-containing paired-end reads were obtained per sample. Each CDR3 protein is one row after TCRdb ran MiXCR on the 5' RACE reads. In the table there are 800,000 to 900,000 distinct CDR3 sequences, around 68% of which are singletons. Trimming shortened V by 7 bases and J by 1 base, and 8 bases separated the two germline ends. The CDR3 is 12 residues long. From germline, CDR1 is SNHLY and CDR2 FYNNEI.

The V and J genes are TRBV2 and TRBJ2-7; D unresolved. The source material was blood. The sequence was obtained from a man aged 30-40 years in good health. CDR3 loop: CASTTASYEQYF. The CDR3 DNA sequence: TGTGCCAGCACAACAGCTTCCTACGAGCAGTACTTC.